This T cell receptor beta chain was obtained from a study of T cell responses to AZD1222 COVID-19 vaccine. Only in-frame clones appear in the TCRdb table, and some are missing; sequencing was by immunoSEQ multiplex PCR. The data contain 180,000 or so clones, approximately 93% of them singletons. The V gene lost 3 bases and the J gene lost 0 bases, with 10 bases spanning the gap. CDR3 length: 15 residues. Germline V gene lookup returns CDR1 SGDLS and CDR2 YYNGEE. This chain joins TRBV9 and TRBJ1-3; D is perhaps TRBD1 (5 bases). Sequencing used peripheral blood, obtained 28 days after the second AZD1222 dose. The source of this sequence is an adult who received the AZD1222 COVID-19 vaccine. DNA for the CDR3: TGTGCCAGCAGCGCCGCAGGGAACTCTGGAAACACCATATATTTT. It codes for CASSAAGNSGNTIYF.